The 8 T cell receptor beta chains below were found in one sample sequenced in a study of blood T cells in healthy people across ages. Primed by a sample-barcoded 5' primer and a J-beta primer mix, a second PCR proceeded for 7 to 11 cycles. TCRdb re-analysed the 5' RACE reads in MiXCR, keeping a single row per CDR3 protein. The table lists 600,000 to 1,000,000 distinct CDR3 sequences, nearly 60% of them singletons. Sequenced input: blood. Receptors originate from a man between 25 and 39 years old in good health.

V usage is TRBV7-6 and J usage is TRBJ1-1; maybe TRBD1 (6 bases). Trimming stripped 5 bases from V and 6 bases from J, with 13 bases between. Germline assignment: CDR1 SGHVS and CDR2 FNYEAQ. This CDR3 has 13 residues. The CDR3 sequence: CASSPPGGSEAFF. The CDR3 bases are TGTGCCAGCAGCCCTCCGGGGGGCTCTGAAGCTTTCTTT.

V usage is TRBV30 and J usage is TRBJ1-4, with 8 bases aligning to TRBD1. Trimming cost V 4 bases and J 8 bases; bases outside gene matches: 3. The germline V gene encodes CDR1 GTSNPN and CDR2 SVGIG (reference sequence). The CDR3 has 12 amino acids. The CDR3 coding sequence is TGTGCCTGGAAGGGGGACAGGGAAAAACTGTTTTTT. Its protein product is CAWKGDREKLFF.

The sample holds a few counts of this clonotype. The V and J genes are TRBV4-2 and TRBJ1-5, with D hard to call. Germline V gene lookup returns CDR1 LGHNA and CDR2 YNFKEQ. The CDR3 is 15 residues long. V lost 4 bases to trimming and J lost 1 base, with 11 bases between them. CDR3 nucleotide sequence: TGTGCCAGCAGCCGCAACTACGGGAGCAATCAGCCCCAGCATTTT. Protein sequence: CASSRNYGSNQPQHF.

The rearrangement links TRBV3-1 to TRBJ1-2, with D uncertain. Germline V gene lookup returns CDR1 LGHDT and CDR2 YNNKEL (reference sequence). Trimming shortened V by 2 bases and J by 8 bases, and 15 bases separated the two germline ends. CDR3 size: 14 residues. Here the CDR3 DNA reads TGTGCCAGCAGCCAATCGATTTGGGAAGGGGGCTACACCTTC. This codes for CASSQSIWEGGYTF.

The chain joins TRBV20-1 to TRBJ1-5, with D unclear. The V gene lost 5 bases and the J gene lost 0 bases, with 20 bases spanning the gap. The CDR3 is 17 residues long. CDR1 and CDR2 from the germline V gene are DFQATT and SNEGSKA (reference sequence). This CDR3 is CSARNSIRRSSNQPQHF. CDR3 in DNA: TGCAGTGCTCGGAACTCTATAAGACGGTCTAGCAATCAGCCCCAGCATTTT.

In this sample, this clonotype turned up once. CDR3 coding DNA: TGTGCCAGCAGCGCGCCACAGGGTATCAACACTGAAGCTTTCTTT. It is translated as CASSAPQGINTEAFF. The rearrangement links TRBV7-9 to TRBJ1-1; D is possibly TRBD1 (6 bases). Trimming cost V 5 bases and J 2 bases, with 15 bases left between them. The CDR3 totals 15 residues. Germline V gene sequence: CDR1 SEHNR, CDR2 FQNEAQ (reference sequence).

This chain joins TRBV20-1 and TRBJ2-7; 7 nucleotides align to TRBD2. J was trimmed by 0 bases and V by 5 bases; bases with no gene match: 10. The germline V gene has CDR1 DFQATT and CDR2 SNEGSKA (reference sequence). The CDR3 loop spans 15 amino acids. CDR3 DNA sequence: TGCAGTGCTCCAGGCTGGGGGGGGTTCTCCTACGAGCAGTACTTC. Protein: CSAPGWGGFSYEQYF.

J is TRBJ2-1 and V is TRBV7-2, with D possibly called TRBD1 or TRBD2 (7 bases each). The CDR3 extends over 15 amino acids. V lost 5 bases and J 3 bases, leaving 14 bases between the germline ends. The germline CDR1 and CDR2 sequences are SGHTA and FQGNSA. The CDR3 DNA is TGTGCCAGCAGCATTCAGGGGGGGGGCTACAATGAGCAGTTCTTC. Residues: CASSIQGGGYNEQFF.